The 24 T cell receptor beta chains given below trace back to one sample, sequenced in a study of shared clonotypes between healthy human individuals. Some clones are missing from TCRdb's copy, which holds only in-frame ones; the method was immunoSEQ multiplex PCR. In the table there are around 2.1 million clones, about 92% of which are singletons. The naive CD8 fraction comprised CD45RO-negative cells positively selected for CCR7 and excluded terminally differentiated effector memory CD45RA+ cells. The sample was naive CD8+ T cells from PBMCs. The source is a man aged 18 to 29 in good health. Some clones in this sample may be carry-over from other donors' samples.

The V gene is TRBV28, the J gene TRBJ2-7; 8 bases align to TRBD1. The CDR3 contains 14 residues. With 5 bases clipped from V and 3 bases from J, the junction kept 6 bases outside the gene matches. CDR1 is MDHEN and CDR2 is SYDVKM in the germline V gene. The CDR3 bases are TGTGCCAGCAGTGTCACCGGGACAGGCTACGAGCAGTACTTC. Protein product: CASSVTGTGYEQYF. Supplemented by reference TRBV28 and TRBJ2-7, the full variable domain reads DVKVTQSSRYLVKRTGEKVFLECVQDMDHENMFWYRQDPGLGLRLIYFSYDVKMKEKGDIPEGYSVSREKKERFSLILESASTNQTSMYLCASSVTGTGYEQYFGPGTRLTVT.

The J gene is TRBJ2-1, the V gene TRBV27; D is unresolved. The CDR3 spans 14 residues. With 4 bases removed from V and 6 bases from J, the gap between germline ends came to 13 bases. The germline V gene encodes CDR1 MNHEY and CDR2 SMNVEV (reference sequence). Written as DNA, the CDR3 is TGTGCCAGCAGTTCAACACACGGGCTCAATGAGCAGTTCTTC. This translates into CASSSTHGLNEQFF.

The rearrangement joins TRBV7-9 to TRBJ2-1; D uncertain. V shed 10 bases and J shed 2 bases, with 9 bases lying between them. Germline V gives CDR1 SEHNR, CDR2 FQNEAQ (reference sequence). The CDR3 is 12 amino acids. The CDR3 nucleotides read TGTGCCACTCGGTCGGCCTACAATGAGCAGTTCTTC. Amino acids: CATRSAYNEQFF. The whole variable domain, filled in from reference TRBV7-9 and TRBJ2-1, reads DTGVSQNPRHKITKRGQNVTFRCDPISEHNRLYWYRQTLGQGPEFLTYFQNEAQLEKSRLLSDRFSAERPKGSFSTLEIQRTEQGDSAMYLCATRSAYNEQFFGPGTRLTVL.

The J gene is TRBJ2-7, the V gene TRBV5-6, with D possibly TRBD2 on 6 matching bases. There are 15 residues in the CDR3. Germline loops: CDR1 SGHDT, CDR2 YYEEEE. The germline V and J ends were trimmed by 0 bases and 3 bases, with 13 bases remaining between them. The CDR3, as DNA: TGTGCCAGCAGCTTGGGGCGGGGTTGGGGCTACGAGCAGTACTTC. As protein: CASSLGRGWGYEQYF.

The J gene is TRBJ2-7, the V gene TRBV29-1, with unresolved D. The V gene lost 5 bases and the J gene lost 3 bases, with 17 bases spanning the gap. The CDR3 is 14 residues long. Germline CDR1 is SQVTM and CDR2 is ANQGSEA. DNA of the CDR3: TGCAGCGTTACCCGTAACAGTCTGAACTACGAGCAGTACTTC. Amino acid sequence: CSVTRNSLNYEQYF.

The chain employs TRBV9 and TRBJ2-1; 7 bases are a match to TRBD1. Per the germline V gene, CDR1 is SGDLS and CDR2 is YYNGEE. The CDR3 length is 13 residues. With 3 bases clipped from V and 9 bases from J, the junction kept 6 bases outside the gene matches. The CDR3 DNA is TGTGCCAGCAGCGCCCAACAGGGGAGTGAGCAGTTCTTC. It translates to CASSAQQGSEQFF.

The J gene is TRBJ2-1, the V gene TRBV27; D is perhaps TRBD2 (5 bases). This CDR3 has 16 amino acids. In germline, CDR1 is MNHEY, CDR2 SMNVEV (reference sequence). V dropped 5 bases and J dropped 0 bases, with 14 bases sitting between them. The CDR3 loop is CASSPQLALSYNEQFF. The DNA of the CDR3 is TGTGCCAGCAGTCCCCAGTTAGCGCTCTCCTACAATGAGCAGTTCTTC.

This clone was counted once. The V call is TRBV15, the J call TRBJ2-7; 7 bases agree with TRBD2. The CDR3 is 14 amino acids. Trimming removed 8 bases from V and 3 bases from J; junction bases left unmatched: 10. Per the germline V gene, CDR1 is LNHNV and CDR2 is YYDKDF (reference sequence). CDR3 DNA sequence: TGTGCCACCTCAATGGGGAGCGGGAACTACGAGCAGTACTTC. Its protein product is CATSMGSGNYEQYF.

The genes are TRBV5-4 and TRBJ2-7, with D tentatively TRBD2 (7 bases). Per the germline V gene, CDR1 is SGHNT and CDR2 is YYREEE (reference sequence). This CDR3 contains 15 residues. With 3 bases removed from V and 6 bases from J, the gap between germline ends came to 19 bases. The CDR3 protein is CASSSPTGGQGEQYF. CDR3 bases: TGTGCCAGCAGCTCCCCGACCGGGGGGCAAGGCGAGCAGTACTTC.

The gene calls are TRBV4-3 and TRBJ2-1, with D unresolved. V was pared by 4 bases and J by 8 bases, with 9 bases between. The CDR3 is 12 amino acids. Germline CDR1 is LGHNA and CDR2 is YSLEER. This chain's CDR3 is CASSLSRYEQFF. The DNA for the CDR3 is TGCGCCAGCAGCCTCTCGCGCTATGAGCAGTTCTTC.

This clone was observed once. V gene TRBV27 combines with J gene TRBJ2-3; 7 positions match TRBD2. The junction had 3 bases not matched to a gene; V was cut back by 3 bases and J by 3 bases. CDR3 length: 14 residues. Germline V CDR1 and CDR2: MNHEY, SMNVEV (reference sequence). CDR3 sequence: CASSFLGGTDTQYF. The CDR3 bases are TGTGCCAGCAGTTTTTTGGGGGGGACAGATACGCAGTATTTT.

The chain links TRBV9 to TRBJ1-1, with D possibly being TRBD1 (5 bases). This CDR3 has 14 residues. CDR1 SGDLS and CDR2 YYNGEE come from the germline V gene. Trimming shortened V by 4 bases and J by 0 bases, and 10 bases separated the two germline ends. The CDR3: CASSSGGLNTEAFF. For the CDR3, the DNA is TGTGCCAGCAGCTCCGGGGGGTTGAACACTGAAGCTTTCTTT.

The V gene is TRBV10-3, the J gene TRBJ1-2; D might be TRBD1 (6 bases). Per the germline V gene, CDR1 is ENHRY and CDR2 is SYGVKD. With 0 bases removed from V and 6 bases from J, the gap between germline ends came to 20 bases. CDR3 length: 17 residues. CDR3 in amino acids: CAISESLSGGARNGYTF. The CDR3 coding sequence is TGTGCCATCAGTGAGTCCCTTTCGGGGGGGGCCAGGAATGGCTACACCTTC.

This clone was picked up one time. The chain combines TRBV7-9 with TRBJ1-1; no clear D. CDR3 length equals 13 residues. V was shortened by 2 bases and J by 3 bases, with 7 bases between the two germline ends. Germline lookup yields CDR1 SEHNR and CDR2 FQNEAQ (reference sequence). CDR3 protein: CASSLWKYTEAFF. Written as DNA, the CDR3 is TGTGCCAGCAGCTTATGGAAGTACACTGAAGCTTTCTTT.

In the case of this clone: Within the sample, other DNA sequences also encode this same CDR3. The CDR3, as DNA: TGTGCCAGCAGTTACGGCTTAGCTGGGGAGCTGTTTTTT. As protein: CASSYGLAGELFF. The rearrangement uses TRBV6-6 and TRBJ2-2, with unresolved D. The V end lost 2 bases, the J end lost 8 bases, and 9 bases lay between the germline ends. The CDR3 runs 13 residues. In germline, CDR1 is MNHNY, CDR2 SVGAGI (reference sequence).

The chain employs TRBV19 and TRBJ2-3; D might be TRBD2 (5 bases). Trimming took 3 bases from V and 0 from J, leaving 10 bases between them. The CDR3 sequence is 15 residues long. The germline V gene encodes CDR1 LNHDA and CDR2 SQIVND (reference sequence). CDR3 DNA sequence: TGTGCCAGTAGTATTGGAGGACCGAGCACAGATACGCAGTATTTT. Encoded protein: CASSIGGPSTDTQYF.

The gene calls are TRBV27 and TRBJ2-3; 8 nucleotides agree with TRBD2. The germline CDR1 and CDR2 sequences are MNHEY and SMNVEV (reference sequence). The length of the CDR3 is 15 residues. The J segment lost 3 bases and the V segment lost 2 bases, leaving 4 bases of the junction unmatched. The CDR3 region is CASSLVGRETDTQYF. CDR3 DNA sequence: TGTGCCAGCAGTTTAGTCGGGAGGGAGACAGATACGCAGTATTTT.

The chain has TRBV7-8 and TRBJ1-2; tentatively, D is TRBD1 (5 bases). The CDR3 covers 13 residues. The germline V gene has CDR1 SGHVS and CDR2 FQNEAQ. Trimming cost V 8 bases and J 5 bases, with 15 bases left between them. The CDR3 loop reads CASRDDTYYGYTF. CDR3 nucleotide sequence: TGTGCCAGCCGGGACGATACCTATTATGGCTACACCTTC.

J is TRBJ2-1 and V is TRBV25-1; no definite D call. Germline lookup yields CDR1 MGHDK and CDR2 SYGVNS. Trimming took 5 bases from V and 4 from J, leaving 9 bases between them. The CDR3 consists of 13 residues. The CDR3 DNA reads TGTGCCAGCAGTCACCTAGGGTACAATGAGCAGTTCTTC. It specifies CASSHLGYNEQFF.

This rearrangement joins TRBV28 to TRBJ2-7, with TRBD2 matching over 7 bases. V lost 6 bases to trimming and J lost 0 bases; unmatched junction nucleotides: 11. The CDR3 is 16 amino acids. Germline V lookup: CDR1 MDHEN, CDR2 SYDVKM. DNA of the CDR3: TGTGCCAGCAGCTTTGATCCGGGCGGGAGCTCCTACGAGCAGTACTTC. Protein sequence: CASSFDPGGSSYEQYF.

This chain connects TRBV5-6 to TRBJ1-2; D ambiguous. The V and J ends lost 0 bases and 4 bases respectively, with 10 bases between them. This CDR3 has 14 amino acids. Germline CDR1 and CDR2: SGHDT and YYEEEE. The CDR3 nucleotides are TGTGCCAGCAGCTTGGTCGGGCCCAGCTATGGCTACACCTTC. Encoded protein: CASSLVGPSYGYTF.

The CDR3 sequence is CASSLSPTPGNTIYF. For the CDR3, the DNA is TGTGCCAGCAGTTTATCCCCAACCCCGGGAAACACCATATATTTT. V usage is TRBV27 and J usage is TRBJ1-3, with D unresolved. CDR3 size: 15 residues. Germline values: CDR1 MNHEY, CDR2 SMNVEV (reference sequence). V lost 0 bases, J lost 4 bases, and 10 bases lay in between.

The chain joins TRBV28 to TRBJ1-1; 10 bases map to TRBD1. CDR1 is MDHEN, CDR2 SYDVKM, per germline. The CDR3 is 14 residues long. Trimming at V came to 4 bases and at J to 4 bases, leaving 3 bases not matched to a gene. The CDR3 nucleotides are TGTGCCAGCAGTTACCGACAGGGGGCCACTGAAGCTTTCTTT. Amino acid sequence: CASSYRQGATEAFF.

This chain joins TRBV7-6 and TRBJ2-1, with no clear D. With 2 bases removed from V and 0 bases from J, the gap between germline ends came to 8 bases. Germline values: CDR1 SGHVS, CDR2 FNYEAQ. The CDR3 covers 15 residues. In DNA form, the CDR3 reads TGTGCCAGCAGCTTAACTACCGGCTCCTACAATGAGCAGTTCTTC. It specifies CASSLTTGSYNEQFF.